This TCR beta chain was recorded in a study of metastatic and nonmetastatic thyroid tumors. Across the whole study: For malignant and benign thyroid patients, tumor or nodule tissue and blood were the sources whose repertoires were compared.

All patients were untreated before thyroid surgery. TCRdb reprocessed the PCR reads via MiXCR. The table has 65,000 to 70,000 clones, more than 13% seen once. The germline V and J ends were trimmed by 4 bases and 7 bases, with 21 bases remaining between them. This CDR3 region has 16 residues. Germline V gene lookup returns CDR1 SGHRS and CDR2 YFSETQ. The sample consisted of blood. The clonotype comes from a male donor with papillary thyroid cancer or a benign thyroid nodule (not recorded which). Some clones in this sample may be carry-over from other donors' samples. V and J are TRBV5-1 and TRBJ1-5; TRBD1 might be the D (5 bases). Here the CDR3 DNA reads TGCGCCAGCAGCCCGACGGGACGGGGGTCCAACCAGCCCCAGCATTTT. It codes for CASSPTGRGSNQPQHF.